A selection of T cell receptor beta chains follows, all from one sample in a study of Ad26.COV2.S vaccination and SARS-CoV-2 variants. The table came from immunoSEQ multiplex PCR; TCRdb's copy has only in-frame clones and leaves some out. This sample yields fewer than 500,000 clones, of which 80% to 95% are seen a single time; less than 4.5% belongs to the top ten. The sample in question was peripheral blood, obtained in a trial of Ad26.COV2.S vaccine versus placebo. The receptor source for this set is a person aged 18-60 years who received the Ad26.COV2.S COVID-19 vaccine or a placebo. The conserved cysteine and the conserved F or W are not part of the CDR3 here. The D gene is left open where the match is weak.

v_call d_call cdr3_aa
TRBV27 TRBD2 ASSPITSGNEQF
TRBV25-1 - ASSGHRGNQPQH
TRBV11-3 - ASSGGLGY
TRBV5-4 TRBD1 ASSRDRRREQY
TRBV5-1 - ASSLGVGAGTNEKLF
TRBV2 - ASSERQNQPQH
TRBV9 TRBD2 ASSAAGARNEQF
TRBV18 - ASCRGQNEKLF
TRBV11-1 TRBD1 ASSPWTGDYEQY
TRBV7-2 - ASSLVRASSNTGELF
TRBV3-1/TRBV3-2 - ASSLGRGGLAKNIQY
TRBV9 - ASSAGLLSYEQY
TRBV11-2 - ASSFGSSTDTQY
TRBV13 - ASSLGWRGEGTDTQY
TRBV6-2/TRBV6-3 TRBD2 ASSYSILAGGPNEQY
TRBV7-2 TRBD1 ASSLARGQGNYEQY
TRBV27 - ASGRWNTEAF
TRBV5-4 - ASSLAPGVTYEQY
TRBV7-2 - ASSLTSGLPSEQF
TRBV10-3 - AISELATSSYNEQF
TRBV10-2 - AYQSPPNEQF
TRBV28 TRBD1 ASSLQGADGYT
TRBV7-2 - ASSEGYEQY
TRBV3-1/TRBV3-2 - ASSQGRGDYGYT
TRBV3-1/TRBV3-2 TRBD1 ASSRTGGYEQY
TRBV4-2 - ASSQEEERVNIQY
TRBV11-2 - ASSLGPLVGETQY
TRBV2 - ASSEGDSSYEQY
TRBV30 - AWSGTFSNQPQH
TRBV25-1 TRBD2 ASSGGTSGTGYEQY
TRBV28 - ASSFPGTSNQPQH
TRBV4-1 - ASSQEGLAPGELF